This T cell receptor (beta chain) was profiled in a study of blood T cell repertoires in COVID-19. The overall study: The study drew acute and convalescent COVID-19 samples from the United States, Italy and Spain.

From germline, CDR1 is WNHNN and CDR2 SYGVQD (reference sequence). The ends were cut back, 5 bases at V and 8 bases at J, with 14 bases in the middle. This CDR3 comprises 13 residues. Original methodology: How many nucleated cells were present was estimated from reference gene primer amplification. TCRdb keeps only in-frame clones here, not all; method: immunoSEQ multiplex PCR. V, J and clone size were drawn from that table, and D and trimming were deduced from the DNA. The table includes about 76,000 clones, 82% detected once. Sequencing was done on a sample of peripheral blood. The clonotype originates from a human donor in a cohort sampled during active COVID-19. The gene calls are TRBV10-1 and TRBJ2-3, with D perhaps matching TRBD1 (5 bases). The DNA of the CDR3 is TGCGCCAGCAGTCTCCAGAAAAGGGGTACGCAGTATTTT. As protein: CASSLQKRGTQYF.